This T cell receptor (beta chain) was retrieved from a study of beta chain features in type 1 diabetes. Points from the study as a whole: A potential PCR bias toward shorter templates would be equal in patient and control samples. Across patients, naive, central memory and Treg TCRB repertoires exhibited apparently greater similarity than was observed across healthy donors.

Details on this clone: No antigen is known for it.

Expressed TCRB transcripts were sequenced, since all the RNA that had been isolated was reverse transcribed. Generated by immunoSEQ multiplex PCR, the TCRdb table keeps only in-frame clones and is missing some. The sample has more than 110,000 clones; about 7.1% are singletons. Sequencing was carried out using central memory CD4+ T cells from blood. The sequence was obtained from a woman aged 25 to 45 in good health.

The CDR3 loop is CASSGSGVDRGFSSYNEQFF. CDR3 coding DNA: TGTGCCAGCAGCGGTAGTGGGGTGGACAGGGGTTTTAGCTCCTACAATGAGCAGTTCTTC. The chain uses TRBV11-3 and TRBJ2-1; 9 bases fit TRBD1. The CDR3 totals 20 residues. V gave up 5 bases and J gave up 0 bases; unmatched junction bases: 17. Looked up from germline, CDR1 is SGHNT and CDR2 is YENEEA.